Each of the 22 T cell receptor beta chains below was sequenced from the same sample in a study of T cells expressing NK-cell markers. Following a re-call of the 5' RACE reads, TCRdb has one entry per CDR3 protein and lacks DNA. Its listing shows 400,000 to 550,000 distinct CDR3 sequences. The sequencing sample was made of blood T cells: a sorted CD56 or NKG2C T cell subset, CD4+ or CD8+ T cells, or bulk PBMC T cells (not recorded which). These receptors were collected from a woman between 18 and 70 years old in good health.

The chain recombines TRBV12-3 or TRBV12-4 with TRBJ2-5; TCRdb picks TRBD2, but there is no DNA to check that call. This CDR3 is built from 14 residues. This CDR3 reads CASSLEGLEETQYF.

This chain links TRBV6-1 with TRBJ2-7; there is no DNA to check the TCRdb D call of TRBD2. Germline loops: CDR1 MNHNS, CDR2 SASEGT. The CDR3 contains 14 residues. This chain's CDR3 is CASNPSGISYEQYF.

This rearrangement joins TRBV11-2 to TRBJ2-1; the D call from TCRdb, TRBD1, cannot be confirmed without DNA. Germline CDR1 and CDR2: SGHAT and FQNNGV. This CDR3 contains 13 residues. CDR3 region: CASSFDRANEQFF.

CDR3 sequence: CASSLVRNTDTQYF. This chain connects TRBV12-3 or TRBV12-4 to TRBJ2-3. The CDR3 has 14 amino acids.

The chain carries TRBV5-1 and TRBJ2-7. The CDR3 is made up of 14 amino acids. Per the germline V gene, CDR1 is SGHRS and CDR2 is YFSETQ. The CDR3 here is CASSFNRNSYEQYF.

The chain uses TRBV29-1 and TRBJ1-3; without DNA, the TCRdb call of TRBD1 cannot be checked. The CDR3 has 14 residues. CDR1 is SQVTM, CDR2 ANQGSEA, per germline. CDR3 sequence: CSAKTGRNGNTIYF.

V is TRBV19 and J is TRBJ1-6. Germline V gene data show CDR1 as LNHDA and CDR2 as SQIVND (reference sequence). This CDR3 is built from 12 residues. CDR3 loop: CASSVRNSPLHF.

The chain has TRBV11-2 and TRBJ2-1; absent DNA, TCRdb's TRBD1 call cannot be checked. The V gene's germline CDR1 is SGHAT and CDR2 FQNNGV. This CDR3 comprises 14 residues. CDR3 sequence reads: CASSLEGDYNEQFF.

This rearrangement joins TRBV19 to TRBJ2-2; TCRdb's D gene call, TRBD2, goes unchecked for lack of DNA. CDR1 is LNHDA and CDR2 is SQIVND in the germline V gene (reference sequence). CDR3 length: 16 residues. CDR3 sequence: CASSSPSGLITGELFF.

The chain couples TRBV6-1 to TRBJ2-3. There are 14 residues in the CDR3. The germline gives CDR1 MNHNS, CDR2 SASEGT. The CDR3 protein is CASSATPDWDTQYF.

The chain carries TRBV29-1 and TRBJ1-1. This CDR3 region has 13 residues. Germline lookup yields CDR1 SQVTM and CDR2 ANQGSEA. The CDR3: CSVALREDTEAFF.

This rearrangement joins TRBV15 to TRBJ2-7. Germline CDR1 is LNHNV and CDR2 is YYDKDF (reference sequence). The CDR3 is made up of 14 amino acids. CDR3 in amino acids: CATSRDRGSYEQYF. Using reference TRBV15 and TRBJ2-7 for the parts outside the CDR3, the full variable domain is DAMVIQNPRYQVTQFGKPVTLSCSQTLNHNVMYWYQQKSSQAPKLLFHYYDKDFNNEADTPDNFQSRRPNTSFCFLDIRSPGLGDTAMYLCATSRDRGSYEQYFGPGTRLTVT.

The rearrangement links TRBV20-1 to TRBJ2-3; the D gene TCRdb calls, TRBD1, cannot be checked with no DNA. Germline CDR1 and CDR2: DFQATT and SNEGSKA (reference sequence). CDR3 size: 14 residues. This chain's CDR3 is CSARKRGGRDTQYF.

V usage is TRBV27 and J usage is TRBJ2-3; TCRdb names TRBD1, which stays unverified in the absence of DNA. Germline V lookup: CDR1 MNHEY, CDR2 SMNVEV (reference sequence). The CDR3 spans 13 residues. The CDR3 sequence: CASSAHRGDTQYF.

The chain recombines TRBV25-1 with TRBJ2-4; TCRdb calls TRBD1, which cannot be checked without DNA. There are 15 residues in the CDR3. Germline CDR1 reads MGHDK; CDR2 reads SYGVNS. This CDR3 is CASSEIGGAKNIQYF.

Here the CDR3 reads CSARDPLAGAYTDTQYF. This sequence joins TRBV20-1 and TRBJ2-3; TCRdb returns TRBD1, unconfirmable since there is no DNA. The CDR3 runs 17 residues. Germline CDR1 and CDR2: DFQATT and SNEGSKA (reference sequence).

The V call is TRBV5-1, the J call TRBJ2-1; TCRdb indicates TRBD1, and absent DNA this call remains unverified. The CDR3 sequence is 14 residues long. Germline assignment: CDR1 SGHRS and CDR2 YFSETQ. CDR3 amino acids: CASSLGDISNEQFF.

The V gene is TRBV19, the J gene TRBJ2-7; TCRdb's D gene call, TRBD2, goes unchecked for lack of DNA. Germline loops: CDR1 LNHDA, CDR2 SQIVND (reference sequence). The CDR3 totals 13 residues. CDR3 protein: CASRRGNSYEQYF.

This rearrangement joins TRBV9 to TRBJ2-1; with no DNA, the TCRdb D assignment of TRBD2 cannot be verified. Germline V gene data show CDR1 as SGDLS and CDR2 as YYNGEE. This CDR3 contains 15 residues. This CDR3 reads CASSVGSGSYNEQFF. The full variable domain, with the rest looked up from reference TRBV9 and TRBJ2-1, is DSGVTQTPKHLITATGQRVTLRCSPRSGDLSVYWYQQSLDQGLQFLIQYYNGEERAKGNILERFSAQQFPDLHSELNLSSLELGDSALYFCASSVGSGSYNEQFFGPGTRLTVL.

The rearrangement uses TRBV18 and TRBJ2-1; TCRdb indicates TRBD2, and absent DNA this call remains unverified. Germline V gives CDR1 KGHSH, CDR2 LQKENI. The CDR3 length is 17 residues. CDR3 region: CASSPSGPSGSYNEQFF.

This chain joins TRBV28 and TRBJ2-7; absent DNA, TCRdb's TRBD1 call cannot be checked. Germline V gives CDR1 MDHEN, CDR2 SYDVKM. The CDR3 has 16 residues. This chain's CDR3 is CASTPTGFGSSYEQYF. Full variable domain (missing parts from reference TRBV28 and TRBJ2-7): DVKVTQSSRYLVKRTGEKVFLECVQDMDHENMFWYRQDPGLGLRLIYFSYDVKMKEKGDIPEGYSVSREKKERFSLILESASTNQTSMYLCASTPTGFGSSYEQYFGPGTRLTVT.

The chain combines TRBV6-5 with TRBJ1-5. The CDR3 runs to 15 residues. The V gene's germline CDR1 is MNHEY and CDR2 SVGAGI. This CDR3 reads CASSYGPTADQPQHF.